This entry is about one T cell receptor beta chain. Its target is unknown. Using immunoSEQ multiplex PCR, the repertoire was profiled, and TCRdb retains in-frame clones only, with some absent. The sample contains about 37,000 clones, over 60% of which appear only once. This sample is drawn from a study of PD-1 blockade in classical Hodgkin lymphoma. Across the whole study: Intravenous delivery of nivolumab at 3 mg/kg to patients occurred every 2 weeks. General study points: Whereas CD4+ TCR diversity had risen significantly by C4D1, CD8+ TCR diversity had not. The study reported lower baseline TCR diversity in newly diagnosed patients than in healthy donors. Complete responders matched newly diagnosed patients in baseline diversity.

Autologous stem cell transplantation was followed by relapse in every patient, and brentuximab vedotin exposure varied. Looked up from germline, CDR1 is SGHNT and CDR2 is YYREEE (reference sequence). Germline trimming cut 4 bases from V and 6 bases from J; bases unmatched to any gene: 9. The CDR3 extends over 14 amino acids. The V call is TRBV5-4, the J call TRBJ2-7, with 8 bases matching TRBD2. The sequence derives from a human donor with classical Hodgkin lymphoma. This sample comprised peripheral blood mononuclear cells (PBMCs), obtained at baseline. The CDR3 DNA reads as TGTGCCAGCAGCCCAAGCGGGAGTTACAGCGAGCAGTACTTC. This codes for CASSPSGSYSEQYF.